The rows below give T cell receptor beta chains drawn from one sample of a study of T cells after yellow fever vaccination. TCRdb fed the 5' RACE reads into MiXCR, producing one record per CDR3 protein. This sample carries 300,000 to 400,000 distinct CDR3 sequences, around an eighth of them seen once, and the ten largest clones take 3.2%. Material: CD4+ T cells sorted from PBMCs, obtained 15 days after the yellow fever booster vaccination. These receptor sequences come from a young man who received the YFV17D yellow fever vaccine. CDR3s include the opening cysteine and the closing phenylalanine or tryptophan. D genes are given only for firm matches. Clone size is given for some rows only: seen once, a few or many times, or a class if the clone is expanded.

V gene	J gene	D gene	clone size	CDR3 DNA	CDR3 protein
TRBV6-2/TRBV6-3	TRBJ2-1	TRBD1	many	TGTGCCAGCAGTTACCGGACAGGGAAGGCTGAGCAGTTCTTC	CASSYRTGKAEQFF
TRBV21-1	TRBJ2-3	.	many	TGTGCCAGCAGCCCGTGGGATACGCAGTATTTT	CASSPWDTQYF
TRBV5-1	TRBJ2-5	TRBD1	.	TGCGCCAGCAGCGTCGGACAGGTAGAGACCCAGTACTTC	CASSVGQVETQYF
TRBV4-3	TRBJ1-4	.	.	TGCGCCAGCAGCCCCTTCGTAGCAACTAATGAAAAACTGTTTTTT	CASSPFVATNEKLFF
TRBV12-3/TRBV12-4	TRBJ2-2	.	medium-sized	TGTGCCAGCAGTTTAGGTGCCAGCACCGGGGAGCTGTTTTTT	CASSLGASTGELFF
TRBV20-1	TRBJ2-7	TRBD2	.	TGCAGTGCTAGAGGAGGAGGGGCGGGGGTCTACGAGCAGTACTTC	CSARGGGAGVYEQYF
TRBV19	TRBJ2-3	.	.	TGTGCCACATCATCCGGGCCCACGCAGTATTTT	CATSSGPTQYF
TRBV1	TRBJ2-5	.	once	TGCACCAGCAGCCAACAAGGGACTAGCGGGGGGAAACCGCGAGAGACCCAGTACTTC	CTSSQQGTSGGKPRETQYF
TRBV12-3/TRBV12-4	TRBJ2-7	.	.	TGTGCCAGCAGTTTAACTAGCAGCGAGCAGTACTTC	CASSLTSSEQYF
TRBV4-2	TRBJ2-3	.	.	TGTGCCAGCAGCCAAGAAGTAGCCACCACAGATACGCAGTATTTT	CASSQEVATTDTQYF
TRBV5-4	TRBJ1-1	.	few	TGTGCCAGCAGCTTGGTGGGGCCGGACCCTGAAGCTTTCTTT	CASSLVGPDPEAFF
TRBV6-5	TRBJ1-2	.	.	TGTGCCAGCAGACCCGAGGGGAGGGCCCTCTATGGCTACACCTTC	CASRPEGRALYGYTF
TRBV9	TRBJ2-5	TRBD2	few	TGTGCCAGCAGCCCCGGAGGGGCTAGCGGGTTCCAAGAGACCCAGTACTTC	CASSPGGASGFQETQYF
TRBV5-4	TRBJ1-1	.	.	TGTGCCAGCAGCCTGGACAACCCAAACACTGAAGCTTTCTTT	CASSLDNPNTEAFF
TRBV18	TRBJ2-7	TRBD1	.	TGTGCCAGCTCACCTTTCCGGGACAGGGTCCACGAGCAGTACTTC	CASSPFRDRVHEQYF
TRBV7-9	TRBJ2-3	TRBD1	.	TGTGCCAGCAGCGTGACGGGACAGCCCCTGGCGTATTTT	CASSVTGQPLAYF
TRBV4-1	TRBJ1-5	.	few	TGCGCCAGCAGCCAAGGACGCGGGGGGCGCCGGGATCAGCCCCAGCATTTT	CASSQGRGGRRDQPQHF
TRBV12-3/TRBV12-4	TRBJ2-4	.	.	TGTGCCAGCAGTTTTAGGGGCAGCGAAAACATTCAGTACTTC	CASSFRGSENIQYF
TRBV10-3	TRBJ1-3	.	.	TGTGCCATCAAAGGGGAATATGAAAACACCATATATTTT	CAIKGEYENTIYF
TRBV12-3/TRBV12-4	TRBJ2-5	.	many	TGTGCCAGCAGTTTGTTAGAGACCCAGTACTTC	CASSLLETQYF
TRBV9	TRBJ2-2	.	few	TGTGCCAGCAGCCCCGGCCTGATTATGAACACCGGGGAGCTGTTTTTT	CASSPGLIMNTGELFF
TRBV12-3/TRBV12-4	TRBJ1-6	.	many	TGTGCCAGCAGTTACCTGGGGGACTCACCCCTCCACTTT	CASSYLGDSPLHF
TRBV7-8	TRBJ2-5	TRBD1	.	TGTGCCAGCACCTACCGGGACAGGCAAAGGGAGACCCAGTACTTC	CASTYRDRQRETQYF
TRBV9	TRBJ1-5	.	.	TGTGCCAGCAGCGTAGCTCCCAGGGCGGGACAGCCCCAGCATTTT	CASSVAPRAGQPQHF
TRBV12-3/TRBV12-4	TRBJ2-5	.	few	TGTGCCAGTTCTCTCGGGTCACTTCAAGAGACCCAGTACTTC	CASSLGSLQETQYF
TRBV6-5	TRBJ1-5	.	.	TGTGCCAGCAGCCGCTCCGGGGGGAATCAGCCCCAGCATTTT	CASSRSGGNQPQHF
TRBV5-1	TRBJ1-1	.	.	TGCGCCAGCAGCTTGTCGGGGAGACCTGAAGCTTTCTTT	CASSLSGRPEAFF
TRBV5-6	TRBJ2-3	TRBD2	few	TGTGCCACAAATCCGGGGGGGCAAACAGATACGCAGTATTTT	CATNPGGQTDTQYF
TRBV6-5	TRBJ2-7	.	few	TGTGCCAGCATGGGCAGATACGAGCAGTACTTC	CASMGRYEQYF
TRBV12-3/TRBV12-4	TRBJ2-1	.	.	TGTGCCAGCAGTTTTGTGGGCGGTGGCCAGTTCTTC	CASSFVGGGQFF
TRBV29-1	TRBJ2-1	.	.	TGCAGCGTTGGCGCCGGGGGGCAAAGTGAGCAGTTCTTC	CSVGAGGQSEQFF
TRBV5-4	TRBJ2-1	.	few	TGTGCCAGCAGCTTTACGGAATACAATGAGCAGTTCTTC	CASSFTEYNEQFF
TRBV20-1	TRBJ2-1	TRBD1	few	TGCAGTGCTACACGACAGGGTTTGGATCAGTTCTTC	CSATRQGLDQFF
TRBV20-1	TRBJ1-1	.	.	TGCAGTGCTAGTTGGGGAACTGAAGCTTTCTTT	CSASWGTEAFF
TRBV5-1	TRBJ2-5	.	few	TGCGCCAGCAGCTGGGGCGACGGGGGAGGAGAGACCCAGTACTTC	CASSWGDGGGETQYF
TRBV10-3	TRBJ2-7	.	many	TGTGCCATCAGTCCACGGACAGTGAACTACGAGCAGTACTTC	CAISPRTVNYEQYF
TRBV7-2	TRBJ2-7	TRBD2	few	TGTGCCAGCAGCTTTAGCGGGGGACTCTCCTACGAGCAGTACTTC	CASSFSGGLSYEQYF